These 9 T cell receptor beta chains share one sample of origin, sequenced in a study of OX40 agonist ivuxolimab in advanced cancers. Assay used: immunoSEQ multiplex PCR; TCRdb lists only in-frame clones, some missing. The sample holds some 73,000 clones, around 88% seen once. The input for sequencing was CD4+ or CD8+ T cells sorted from blood, taken in a trial of the OX40 agonist ivuxolimab. These receptor sequences come from an adult with an advanced solid tumor such as melanoma, head and neck, liver or kidney cancer.

For the CDR3, the DNA is TGTGCCAGCAGCTTACTCCCGGGGGTTGCCAAAAACATTCAGTACTTC. It encodes CASSLLPGVAKNIQYF. V usage is TRBV11-2 and J usage is TRBJ2-4; D is perhaps TRBD2 (6 bases). V was cut by 2 bases and J by 1 base, with 12 bases left in between. Per germline, CDR1 SGHAT and CDR2 FQNNGV. The CDR3 has 16 amino acids.

This clone is labeled medium-sized (0.01 to 0.1%). The conserved phenylalanine or tryptophan normally closing the CDR3 is absent here, so this likely arose from a read error. The limits of the CDR3 on the DNA are not certain, so only TCRdb's listed CDR3 is given. V and J are TRBV29-1 and TRBJ2-7; the table's D call of TRBD1 was not tested on the DNA. Germline V gene data show CDR1 as SQVTM and CDR2 as ANQGSEA. With termini counted, the CDR3 has 11 amino acids. The CDR3 region is CSVEGQGGPQM.

The V gene is TRBV4-3, the J gene TRBJ2-1, with TRBD1 as a possible D gene (6 bases). The CDR3 consists of 15 residues. Germline CDR1 LGHNA, CDR2 YSLEER. V lost 0 bases, J lost 5 bases, and 11 bases lay in between. Here the CDR3 DNA reads TGCGCCAGCAGCCAAGATCCCGGACAGAACAATGAGCAGTTCTTC. This gives the protein CASSQDPGQNNEQFF.

The V and J genes are TRBV29-1 and TRBJ1-2, with D uncertain. Trimming cost V 3 bases and J 7 bases, with 9 bases left between them. Germline V gives CDR1 SQVTM, CDR2 ANQGSEA. The CDR3 sequence is 11 residues long. The CDR3 loop is CSVDLRGGYTF. The CDR3 bases are TGCAGCGTTGACCTTAGAGGTGGCTACACCTTC.

The rearrangement joins TRBV2 to TRBJ2-2; possibly TRBD2 for D (6 bases). This CDR3 contains 15 residues. Deletions cut 5 bases from V and 5 bases from J, with 15 bases between. Germline V gives CDR1 SNHLY, CDR2 FYNNEI. This CDR3 is CASSRGLLGTGELFF. DNA of the CDR3: TGTGCCAGCAGTCGGGGACTCCTGGGGACCGGGGAGCTGTTTTTT.

The chain combines TRBV7-9 with TRBJ2-7; tentatively, D is TRBD1 or TRBD2 (6 bases each). CDR3 length equals 15 residues. The germline gives CDR1 SEHNR, CDR2 FQNEAQ (reference sequence). Trimming shortened V by 5 bases and J by 0 bases, and 14 bases separated the two germline ends. The CDR3 region is CASSPRGTFSYEQYF. CDR3 DNA sequence: TGTGCCAGCAGCCCTAGGGGGACTTTCTCCTACGAGCAGTACTTC. Complete variable domain (other parts from reference TRBV7-9 and TRBJ2-7): DTGVSQNPRHKITKRGQNVTFRCDPISEHNRLYWYRQTLGQGPEFLTYFQNEAQLEKSRLLSDRFSAERPKGSFSTLEIQRTEQGDSAMYLCASSPRGTFSYEQYFGPGTRLTVT.

The chain uses TRBV19 and TRBJ1-3; TRBD1 aligns across 7 bases. Trimming at V came to 4 bases and at J to 0 bases, leaving 9 bases not matched to a gene. The CDR3 runs 17 residues. CDR1 LNHDA and CDR2 SQIVND come from the germline V gene (reference sequence). The CDR3 sequence: CASSKGQLWASGNTIYF. CDR3 DNA sequence: TGTGCCAGTAGTAAGGGACAGCTGTGGGCCTCTGGAAACACCATATATTTT. Supplemented by reference TRBV19 and TRBJ1-3, the full variable domain reads DGGITQSPKYLFRKEGQNVTLSCEQNLNHDAMYWYRQDPGQGLRLIYYSQIVNDFQKGDIAEGYSVSREKKESFPLTVTSAQKNPTAFYLCASSKGQLWASGNTIYFGEGSWLTVV.

V usage is TRBV18 and J usage is TRBJ1-2, with TRBD1 identical over 8 bases. The germline V gene has CDR1 KGHSH and CDR2 LQKENI. CDR3 size: 14 residues. V was clipped by 5 bases and J by 5 bases; unmatched bases: 7. CDR3 region: CASSSGGSEYGYTF. In DNA form, the CDR3 reads TGTGCCAGCTCATCAGGGGGCTCGGAATATGGCTACACCTTC. Filled out from reference TRBV18 and TRBJ1-2, the complete variable domain reads NAGVMQNPRHLVRRRGQEARLRCSPMKGHSHVYWYRQLPEEGLKFMVYLQKENIIDESGMPKERFSAEFPKEGPSILRIQQVVRGDSAAYFCASSSGGSEYGYTFGSGTRLTVV.

The CDR3 region has the DNA TGTGCCAGCAGCACAGGGTTGATAGGCAACTATGGCTACACCTTC. Its translation is CASSTGLIGNYGYTF. This rearrangement joins TRBV9 to TRBJ1-2; TRBD1 might be the D (6 bases). Trimming removed 4 bases from V and 2 bases from J, with 15 bases in between. This CDR3 region has 15 residues. CDR1 and CDR2 from the germline V gene are SGDLS and YYNGEE.